This is a list of T cell receptor beta chains from one sample in a study of OX40 agonist ivuxolimab in advanced cancers. Profiling relied on immunoSEQ multiplex PCR, and the TCRdb table lists in-frame clones only, not all of them. The data contain about 25,000 clones, approximately 80% of them singletons. The material sequenced was CD4+ or CD8+ T cells sorted from blood, taken in a trial of the OX40 agonist ivuxolimab. These TCRs come from an adult with an advanced solid tumor such as melanoma, head and neck, liver or kidney cancer. The CDR3 runs from the conserved cysteine through the conserved F or W. A D gene is named only where the DNA matches it firmly. The listing skips clone size in some rows; elsewhere it reads once, few, many or a size class.

>NA|TRBV30|TRBJ2-4|NA
TGTGCCTGGATGTCAAGGACTGCAAACATTCAGTACTTC
CAWMSRTANIQYF
>NA|TRBV10-2|TRBJ2-1|TRBD2
TGCGCCAGCAGGCTAGCGGGAGTCTACAATGAGCAGTTCTTC
CASRLAGVYNEQFF
>NA|TRBV29-1|TRBJ1-2|NA
TGCAGCGTTGAAGTGGGGTTGAGGGATGGCTACACCTTC
CSVEVGLRDGYTF
>few|TRBV5-1|TRBJ1-2|TRBD1
TGCGCCAGCAGTTATAAGGACAGGGGCGACGGCTACACCTTC
CASSYKDRGDGYTF
>NA|TRBV2|TRBJ2-2|TRBD2
TGTGCCAGTTGTGTTAGCGGGACCTCGAACACCGGGGAGCTGTTTTTT
CASCVSGTSNTGELFF
>once|TRBV7-9|TRBJ2-3|TRBD1
TGTGCCAGCAGCCTCGGGACAGTTCCCACAGATACGCAGTATTTT
CASSLGTVPTDTQYF
>NA|TRBV7-8|TRBJ2-5|NA
TGTGCCAGCAGCGAATGGGTGGGCCCGGAGACCCAGTACTTC
CASSEWVGPETQYF
>once|TRBV4-1|TRBJ2-2|TRBD2
TGCGCCAGCAGCCAAGAGGGCGGGGGGTACTCTAGAGGGGAGCTGTTTTTT
CASSQEGGGYSRGELFF
>NA|TRBV9|TRBJ1-1|NA
TGTGCCAGCAGCGCCCGACAGATGAACACTGAAGCTTTCTTT
CASSARQMNTEAFF
>NA|TRBV10-1|TRBJ2-3|NA
TGCGCCAGCAGTGATGCACGCCCTAGCACAGATACGCAGTATTTT
CASSDARPSTDTQYF
>NA|TRBV10-3|TRBJ2-7|NA
TGTGCCATCAGTGACAGGCTCTACGAGCAGTACTTC
CAISDRLYEQYF
>few|TRBV7-8|TRBJ1-5|NA
TGTGCCAGCAGCTTAGGTGGGCTCCAGGGGCCCCAGCATTTT
CASSLGGLQGPQHF
>NA|TRBV18|TRBJ2-1|TRBD1
TGTGCCAGCTCACCAAGGACAGGGCCCTACAATGAGCAGTTCTTC
CASSPRTGPYNEQFF
>NA|TRBV4-1|TRBJ2-7|TRBD1
TGCGCCAGCAGCCGAAGGACAGGGTACGAGCAGTACTTC
CASSRRTGYEQYF
>NA|TRBV7-9|TRBJ2-7|NA
TGTGCCAGCAGCTTAATAACTGTCCACGAGCAGTACTTC
CASSLITVHEQYF
>NA|TRBV5-1|TRBJ1-2|NA
TGCGCCAGCAGTCCTAACAGGGAATCTGGCTACACCTTC
CASSPNRESGYTF
>NA|TRBV7-6|TRBJ2-1|TRBD2
TGTGCCAGCAGCCCCGGGACTAGCGGAAACTCCTACAATGAGCAGTTCTTC
CASSPGTSGNSYNEQFF
>NA|TRBV2|TRBJ1-5|NA
TGTGCCAGCAGTGAATCGAATCAGCCCCAGCATTTT
CASSESNQPQHF
>few|TRBV9|TRBJ1-1|NA
TGTGCCAGCAGCGTAGTGGGGGTCGGCACTGAAGCTTTCTTT
CASSVVGVGTEAFF
>medium-sized|TRBV27|TRBJ1-1|NA
TGTGCCAGCAGCCCGGGGGTCGGGACTGAAGCTTTCTTT
CASSPGVGTEAFF
>NA|TRBV19|TRBJ2-1|TRBD2
TGTGCCAGTAGTAGAGGACTAGCGGGAGAGAGGTCCTACAATGAGCAGTTCTTC
CASSRGLAGERSYNEQFF
>NA|TRBV2|TRBJ2-2|NA
TGTGCCAGCAGTGAACTGGGCACCGGGGAGCTGTTTTTT
CASSELGTGELFF
>NA|TRBV7-9|TRBJ2-3|NA
TGTGCCAGCAGCTCGACAGGTTCTAGCACAGATACGCAGTATTTT
CASSSTGSSTDTQYF
>few|TRBV28|TRBJ2-7|NA
TGTGCCAGCAGCAACTACGAGCAGTACTTC
CASSNYEQYF
>NA|TRBV5-4|TRBJ2-5|TRBD2
TGTGCCAGCAGCCCCTTTAGGGAGCGGGGGGAAGAGACCCAGTACTTC
CASSPFRERGEETQYF
>NA|TRBV27|TRBJ1-2|NA
TGTGCCAGCAGTTCTGGACGCTATGGCTACACCTTC
CASSSGRYGYTF
>few|TRBV7-9|TRBJ2-7|NA
TGTGCCAGCAGCTTAGCGCATCCCTACGAGCAGTACTTC
CASSLAHPYEQYF
>NA|TRBV7-9|TRBJ2-7|TRBD1
TGTGCCAGCAGCACCCGGGACAGCAGCTCCTACGAGCAGTACTTC
CASSTRDSSSYEQYF
>NA|TRBV9|TRBJ2-2|TRBD1
TGTGCCAGCAGCCTGTGGACAGGCGCAATCCAGAACACCGGGGAGCTGTTTTTT
CASSLWTGAIQNTGELFF
>NA|TRBV28|TRBJ2-5|NA
TGTGCCAGCGATCCCTGGCAGGGGACACAGGAGACCCAGTACTTC
CASDPWQGTQETQYF
>NA|TRBV5-1|TRBJ1-2|NA
TGCGCCAGCAGCTTGGGACGGGGTGATGGCTACACCTTC
CASSLGRGDGYTF
>NA|TRBV2|TRBJ2-3|NA
TGTGCCAGCAGTGACGTGGGGCGCTCGGTAGATACGCAGTATTTT
CASSDVGRSVDTQYF
>NA|TRBV14|TRBJ2-5|NA
TGTGCCAGCAGCGATGGGTCGGGAAGGGAGACCCAGTACTTC
CASSDGSGRETQYF
>few|TRBV2|TRBJ2-2|NA
TGTGCCAGCAGTCAGAGGGGTTCGCCAGGGGAGCTGTTTTTT
CASSQRGSPGELFF
>once|TRBV6-5|TRBJ2-5|NA
TGTGCCAGCAGTTCCGACGGAGAGACCCAGTACTTC
CASSSDGETQYF
>NA|TRBV25-1|TRBJ1-4|TRBD1
TGTGCCACCGCACAGGGGGAACATGAAAAACTGTTTTTT
CATAQGEHEKLFF
>NA|TRBV7-9|TRBJ2-3|NA
TGTGCCAGGCTATCTTATGCCACAGATACGCAGTATTTT
CARLSYATDTQYF